This TCR beta chain was identified during a study of blood T cell repertoires in COVID-19. Clones were sequenced by immunoSEQ multiplex PCR, and TCRdb holds only the in-frame ones, with some missing. Seen here are about 160,000 clones, 65% to 85% observed once, and the top ten hold approximately 4%. The length of the CDR3 is 13 residues. CDR1 and CDR2 (germline): SGDLS, YYNGEE. Trimming pared 4 bases from V and 4 bases from J, leaving 6 bases between. The source is a woman aged 45-65 years in a cohort exposed to, infected with or recovered from COVID-19 (not recorded which). Sequencing used PBMCs or T cells enriched from blood (not recorded which). The rearrangement joins TRBV9 to TRBJ2-6; the D is unclear. The CDR3 coding sequence is TGTGCCAGCAGCCCAGGCGGGGCCAACGTCCTGACTTTC. This sequence encodes CASSPGGANVLTF.